This T cell receptor (beta chain) was recovered during a study of blood T cell repertoires in COVID-19. Study-level background: Spain, Italy and the United States supplied samples that represented acute and convalescent COVID-19.

V was trimmed by 6 bases and J by 2 bases, leaving 18 bases between them. Looked up from germline, CDR1 is LNHDA and CDR2 is SQIVND (reference sequence). CDR3 size: 16 residues. Sequencing was performed with immunoSEQ multiplex PCR; in TCRdb, only in-frame clones are kept and a portion is missing. Among 160,000 or so clones, 60% to 85% were seen once, and the ten largest hold 7.5% to 8.5%. Seattle participants joined during active infection and were tracked over time. The chain uses TRBV19 and TRBJ2-3, with D possibly matching TRBD2 (5 bases). This receptor was obtained from a woman aged 60 to 75 with COVID-19, enrolled during active disease. The sample consisted of peripheral blood. CDR3 coding DNA: TGTGCCAGTAGAAACGACCCGAGCGGAGCCACAGATACGCAGTATTTT. This translates into CASRNDPSGATDTQYF. The full variable domain, rest sourced from reference TRBV19 and TRBJ2-3, is DGGITQSPKYLFRKEGQNVTLSCEQNLNHDAMYWYRQDPGQGLRLIYYSQIVNDFQKGDIAEGYSVSREKKESFPLTVTSAQKNPTAFYLCASRNDPSGATDTQYFGPGTRLTVL.